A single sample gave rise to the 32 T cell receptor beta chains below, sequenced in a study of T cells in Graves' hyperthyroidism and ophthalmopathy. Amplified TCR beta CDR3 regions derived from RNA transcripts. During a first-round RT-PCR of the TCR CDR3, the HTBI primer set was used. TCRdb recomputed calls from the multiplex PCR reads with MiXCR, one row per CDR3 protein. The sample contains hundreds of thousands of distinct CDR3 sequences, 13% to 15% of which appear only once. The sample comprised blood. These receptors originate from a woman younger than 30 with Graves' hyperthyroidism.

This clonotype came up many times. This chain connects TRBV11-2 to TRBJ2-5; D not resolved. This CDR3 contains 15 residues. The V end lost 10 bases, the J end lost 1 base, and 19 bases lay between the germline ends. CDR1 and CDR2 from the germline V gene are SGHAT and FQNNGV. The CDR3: CATTPGNVVQETQYF. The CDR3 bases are TGTGCCACCACACCTGGGAACGTTGTCCAAGAGACCCAGTACTTC. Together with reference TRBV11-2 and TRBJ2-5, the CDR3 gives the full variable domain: EAGVAQSPRYKIIEKRQSVAFWCNPISGHATLYWYQQILGQGPKLLIQFQNNGVVDDSQLPKDRFSAERLKGVDSTLKIQPAKLEDSAVYLCATTPGNVVQETQYFGPGTRLLVL.

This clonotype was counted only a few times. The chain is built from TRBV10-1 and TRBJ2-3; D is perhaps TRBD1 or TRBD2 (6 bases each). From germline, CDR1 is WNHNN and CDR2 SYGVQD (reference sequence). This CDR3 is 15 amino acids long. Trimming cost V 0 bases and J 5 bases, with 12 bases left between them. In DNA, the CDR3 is TGCGCCAGCAGTGAGTCGCGGAGGGGGGAAGATACGCAGTATTTT. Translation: CASSESRRGEDTQYF.

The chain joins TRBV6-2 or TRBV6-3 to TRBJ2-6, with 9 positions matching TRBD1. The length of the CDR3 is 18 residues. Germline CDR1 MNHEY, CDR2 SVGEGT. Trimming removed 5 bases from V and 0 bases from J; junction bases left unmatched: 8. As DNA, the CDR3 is TGTGCCAGCAGTCGACCGGTGGACAGGGGCTCTGGGGCCAACGTCCTGACTTTC. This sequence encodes CASSRPVDRGSGANVLTF.

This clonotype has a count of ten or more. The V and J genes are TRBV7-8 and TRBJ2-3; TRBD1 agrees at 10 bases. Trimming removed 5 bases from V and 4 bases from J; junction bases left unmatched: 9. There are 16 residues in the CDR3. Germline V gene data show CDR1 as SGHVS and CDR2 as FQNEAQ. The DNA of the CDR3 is TGTGCCAGCAGCCACGCCGGGACAGGGGTTGCAGATACGCAGTATTTT. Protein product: CASSHAGTGVADTQYF.

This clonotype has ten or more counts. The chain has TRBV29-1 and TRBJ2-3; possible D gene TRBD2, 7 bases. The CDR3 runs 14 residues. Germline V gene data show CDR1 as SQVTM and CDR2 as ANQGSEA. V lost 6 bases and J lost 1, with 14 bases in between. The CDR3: CSVWGGGGTDTQYF. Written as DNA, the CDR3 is TGCAGCGTGTGGGGAGGGGGGGGCACAGATACGCAGTATTTT.

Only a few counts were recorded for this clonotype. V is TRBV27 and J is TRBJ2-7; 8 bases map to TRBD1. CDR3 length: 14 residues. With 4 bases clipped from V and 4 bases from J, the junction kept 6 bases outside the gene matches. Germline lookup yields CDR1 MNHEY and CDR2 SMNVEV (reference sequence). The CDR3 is CASSSQGAEYEQYF. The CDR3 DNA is TGTGCCAGCAGTTCCCAGGGGGCGGAATACGAGCAGTACTTC.

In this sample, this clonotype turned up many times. The CDR3 nucleotides are TGTGCCAGCAGCTTAGAGGGAAACTCCCAGCAGTACTTC. Amino acids: CASSLEGNSQQYF. The genes are TRBV11-2 and TRBJ2-7; D is unresolved. CDR1 is SGHAT and CDR2 is FQNNGV in the germline V gene. This CDR3 region has 13 residues. Trimming shortened V by 0 bases and J by 8 bases, and 11 bases separated the two germline ends.

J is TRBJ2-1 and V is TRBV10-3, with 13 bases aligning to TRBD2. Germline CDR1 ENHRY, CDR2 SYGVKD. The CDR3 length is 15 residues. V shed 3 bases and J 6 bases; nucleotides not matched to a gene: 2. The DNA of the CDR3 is TGTGCCATCAGTGAATGGACTAGCGGGGGCAATGAGCAGTTCTTC. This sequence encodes CAISEWTSGGNEQFF.

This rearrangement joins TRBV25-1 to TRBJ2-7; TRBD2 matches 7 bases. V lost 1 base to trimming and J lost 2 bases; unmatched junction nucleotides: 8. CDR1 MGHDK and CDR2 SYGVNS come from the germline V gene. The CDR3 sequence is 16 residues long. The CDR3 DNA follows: TGTGCCAGCAGTGAATGGGGGGGAGCCACGCCCTACGAGCAGTACTTC. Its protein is CASSEWGGATPYEQYF.

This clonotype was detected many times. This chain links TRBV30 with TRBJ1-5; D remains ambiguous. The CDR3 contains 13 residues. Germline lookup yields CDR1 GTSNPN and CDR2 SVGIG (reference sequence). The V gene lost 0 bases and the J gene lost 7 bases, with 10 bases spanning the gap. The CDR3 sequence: CAWSVQVGQPQHF. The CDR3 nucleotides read TGTGCCTGGAGTGTACAAGTAGGCCAGCCCCAGCATTTT. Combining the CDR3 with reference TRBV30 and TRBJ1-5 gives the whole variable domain SQTIHQWPATLVQPVGSPLSLECTVEGTSNPNLYWYRQAAGRGLQLLFYSVGIGQISSEVPQNLSASRPQDRQFILSSKKLLLSDSGFYLCAWSVQVGQPQHFGDGTRLSIL.

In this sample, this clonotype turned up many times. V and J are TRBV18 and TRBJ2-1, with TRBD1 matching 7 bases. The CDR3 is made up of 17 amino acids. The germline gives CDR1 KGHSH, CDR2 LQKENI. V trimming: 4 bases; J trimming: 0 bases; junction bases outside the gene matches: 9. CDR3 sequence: CASSLRQGWSSYNEQFF. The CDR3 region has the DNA TGTGCCAGCTCACTTCGACAGGGTTGGTCCTCCTACAATGAGCAGTTCTTC.

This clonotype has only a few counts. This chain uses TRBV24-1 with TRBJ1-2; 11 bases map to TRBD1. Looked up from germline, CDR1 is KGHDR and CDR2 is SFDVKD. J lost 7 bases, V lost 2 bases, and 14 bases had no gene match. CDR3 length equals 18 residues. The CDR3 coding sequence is TGTGCCACCAGTGATTCTGGGACAGGGGGAAGGGTCCGGCGTGGCTACACCTTC. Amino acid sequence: CATSDSGTGGRVRRGYTF.

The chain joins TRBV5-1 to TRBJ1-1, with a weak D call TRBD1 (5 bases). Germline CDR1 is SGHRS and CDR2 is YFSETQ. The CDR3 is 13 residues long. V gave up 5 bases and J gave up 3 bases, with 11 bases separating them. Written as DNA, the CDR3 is TGCGCCAGCAGGGGGGTGGCGGACACTGAAGCTTTCTTT. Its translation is CASRGVADTEAFF.

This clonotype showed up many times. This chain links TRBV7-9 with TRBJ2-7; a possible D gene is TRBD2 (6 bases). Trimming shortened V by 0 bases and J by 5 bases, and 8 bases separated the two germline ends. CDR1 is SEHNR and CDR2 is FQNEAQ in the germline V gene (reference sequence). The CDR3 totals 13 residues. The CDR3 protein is CASSLAWRDEQYF. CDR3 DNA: TGTGCCAGCAGCTTAGCATGGAGGGACGAGCAGTACTTC.

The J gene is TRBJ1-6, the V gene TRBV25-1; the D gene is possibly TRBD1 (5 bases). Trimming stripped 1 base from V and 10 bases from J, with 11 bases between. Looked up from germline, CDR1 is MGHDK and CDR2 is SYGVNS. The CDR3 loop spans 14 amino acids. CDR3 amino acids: CASSEWGGLSPLHF. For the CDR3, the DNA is TGTGCCAGCAGTGAATGGGGGGGTTTGTCACCCCTCCACTTT.

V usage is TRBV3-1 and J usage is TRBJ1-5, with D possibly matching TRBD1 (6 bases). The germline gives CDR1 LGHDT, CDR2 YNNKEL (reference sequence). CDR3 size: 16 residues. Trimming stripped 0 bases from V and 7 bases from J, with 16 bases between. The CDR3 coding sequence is TGTGCCAGCAGCCAAGAGGCAGGGGCTGGTGCACAGCCCCAGCATTTT. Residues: CASSQEAGAGAQPQHF.

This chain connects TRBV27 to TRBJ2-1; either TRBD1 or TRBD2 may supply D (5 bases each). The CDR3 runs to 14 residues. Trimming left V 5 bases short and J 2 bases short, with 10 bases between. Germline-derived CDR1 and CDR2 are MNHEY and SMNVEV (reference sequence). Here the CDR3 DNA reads TGTGCCAGCAGTGCTGGGACCGCCTACAATGAGCAGTTCTTC. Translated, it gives CASSAGTAYNEQFF.

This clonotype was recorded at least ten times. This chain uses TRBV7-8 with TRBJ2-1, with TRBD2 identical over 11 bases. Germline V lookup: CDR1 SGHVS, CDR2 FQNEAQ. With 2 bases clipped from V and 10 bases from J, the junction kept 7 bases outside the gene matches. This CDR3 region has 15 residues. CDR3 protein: CASSLSRLAGWEQFF. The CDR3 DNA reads TGTGCCAGCAGCTTATCACGACTAGCGGGATGGGAGCAGTTCTTC.

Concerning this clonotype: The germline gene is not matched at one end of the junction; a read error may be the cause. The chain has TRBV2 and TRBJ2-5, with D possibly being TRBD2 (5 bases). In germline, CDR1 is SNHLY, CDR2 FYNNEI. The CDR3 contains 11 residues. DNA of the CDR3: TGTGTCAGCGGAAGAGAGGAGACCCAGTACTTC. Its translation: CVSGREETQYF.

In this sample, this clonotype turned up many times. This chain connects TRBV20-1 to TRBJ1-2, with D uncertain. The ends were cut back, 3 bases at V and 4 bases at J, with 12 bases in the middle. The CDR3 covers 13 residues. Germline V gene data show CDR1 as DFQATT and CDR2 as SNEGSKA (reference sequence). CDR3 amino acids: CSARVEDPYGYTF. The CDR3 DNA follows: TGCAGTGCTAGGGTGGAAGACCCCTATGGCTACACCTTC.

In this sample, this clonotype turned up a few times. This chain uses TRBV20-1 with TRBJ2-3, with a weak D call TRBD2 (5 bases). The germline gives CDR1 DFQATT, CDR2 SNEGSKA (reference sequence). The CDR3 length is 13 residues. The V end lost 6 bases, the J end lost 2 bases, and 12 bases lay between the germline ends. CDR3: CSALLDFTDTQYF. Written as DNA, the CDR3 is TGCAGTGCCTTACTAGATTTCACAGATACGCAGTATTTT.

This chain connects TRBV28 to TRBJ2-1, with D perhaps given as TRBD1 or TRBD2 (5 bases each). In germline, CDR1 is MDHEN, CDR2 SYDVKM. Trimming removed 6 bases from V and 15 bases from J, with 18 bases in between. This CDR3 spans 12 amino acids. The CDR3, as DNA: TGTGCCAGCAGGACGACCGGGACGTCCTCGTTCTTC. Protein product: CASRTTGTSSFF.

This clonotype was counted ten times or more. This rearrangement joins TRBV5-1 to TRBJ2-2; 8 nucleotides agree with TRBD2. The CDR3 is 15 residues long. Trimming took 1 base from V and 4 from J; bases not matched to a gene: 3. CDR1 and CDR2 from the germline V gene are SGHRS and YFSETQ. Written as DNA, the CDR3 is TGCGCCAGCAGCTTGACAGCGGGGGCCACCGGGGAGCTGTTTTTT. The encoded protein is CASSLTAGATGELFF. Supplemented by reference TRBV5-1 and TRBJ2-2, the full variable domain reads KAGVTQTPRYLIKTRGQQVTLSCSPISGHRSVSWYQQTPGQGLQFLFEYFSETQRNKGNFPGRFSGRQFSNSRSEMNVSTLELGDSALYLCASSLTAGATGELFFGEGSRLTVL.

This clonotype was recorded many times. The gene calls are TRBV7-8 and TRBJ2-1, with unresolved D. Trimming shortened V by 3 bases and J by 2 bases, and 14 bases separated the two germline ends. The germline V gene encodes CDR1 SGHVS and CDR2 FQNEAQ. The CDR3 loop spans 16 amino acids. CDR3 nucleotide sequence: TGTGCCAGCAGCTTTCTGAGCGAGGCAGCCTACAATGAGCAGTTCTTC. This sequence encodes CASSFLSEAAYNEQFF.

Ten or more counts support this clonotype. This CDR3 reads CAVADHSYGYTF. For the CDR3, the DNA is TGTGCCGTCGCGGATCACTCCTATGGCTACACCTTC. The V and J genes are TRBV24-1 and TRBJ1-2; D is uncertain. The germline gives CDR1 KGHDR, CDR2 SFDVKD. Trimming took off 12 bases at V and 4 bases at J, with 14 bases between the two ends. The CDR3 spans 12 residues.

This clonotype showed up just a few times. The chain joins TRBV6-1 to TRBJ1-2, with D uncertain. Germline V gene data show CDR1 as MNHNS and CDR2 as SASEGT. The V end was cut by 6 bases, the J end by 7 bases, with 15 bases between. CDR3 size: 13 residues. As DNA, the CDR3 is TGTGCCAGCAGAGTAACCGTTCAAGGTGGCTACACCTTC. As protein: CASRVTVQGGYTF.

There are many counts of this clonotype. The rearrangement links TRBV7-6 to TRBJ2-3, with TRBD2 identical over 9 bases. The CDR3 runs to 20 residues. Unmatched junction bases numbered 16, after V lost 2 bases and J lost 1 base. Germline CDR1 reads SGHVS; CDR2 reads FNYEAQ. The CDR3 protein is CASSLKPTGGVAGGTDTQYF. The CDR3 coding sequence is TGTGCCAGCAGCTTAAAACCGACGGGTGGGGTAGCGGGAGGCACAGATACGCAGTATTTT.

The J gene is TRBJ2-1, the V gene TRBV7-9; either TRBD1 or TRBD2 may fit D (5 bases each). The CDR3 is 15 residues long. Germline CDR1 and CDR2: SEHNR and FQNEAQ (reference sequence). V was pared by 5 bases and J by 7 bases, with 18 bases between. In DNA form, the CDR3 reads TGTGCCAGCAGCCCCCCAGCAGGGCCGGGGAATGAGCAGTTCTTC. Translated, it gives CASSPPAGPGNEQFF.

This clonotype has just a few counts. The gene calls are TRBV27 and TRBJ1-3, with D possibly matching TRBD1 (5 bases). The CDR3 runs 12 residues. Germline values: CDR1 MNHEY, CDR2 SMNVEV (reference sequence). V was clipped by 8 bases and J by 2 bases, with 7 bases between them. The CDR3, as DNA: TGTGCCAGCCAGGGCCCTGGAAACACCATATATTTT. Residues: CASQGPGNTIYF.

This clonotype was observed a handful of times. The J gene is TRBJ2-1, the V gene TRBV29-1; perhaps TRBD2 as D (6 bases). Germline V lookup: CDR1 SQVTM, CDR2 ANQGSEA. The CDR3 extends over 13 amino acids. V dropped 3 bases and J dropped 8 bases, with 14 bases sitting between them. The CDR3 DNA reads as TGCAGCGTTGAGGAGGGATTTGGTGATGAGCAGTTCTTC. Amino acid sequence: CSVEEGFGDEQFF.

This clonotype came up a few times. CDR3 nucleotide sequence: TGTGCCAGCAGTTACTCGTTGCTAGCGAGAAACTACAATGAGCAGTTCTTC. Encoded protein: CASSYSLLARNYNEQFF. The chain couples TRBV6-6 to TRBJ2-1, with D possibly matching TRBD2 (6 bases). Deletions cut 0 bases from V and 3 bases from J, with 15 bases between. Germline CDR1 MNHNY, CDR2 SVGAGI (reference sequence). The CDR3 is made up of 17 amino acids.

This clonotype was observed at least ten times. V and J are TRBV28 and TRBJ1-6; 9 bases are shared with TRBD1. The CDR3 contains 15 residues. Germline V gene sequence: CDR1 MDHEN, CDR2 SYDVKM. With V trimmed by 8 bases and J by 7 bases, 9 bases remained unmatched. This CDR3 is CASLTQGALNSPLHF. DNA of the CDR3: TGTGCCAGCCTTACACAGGGGGCGCTCAATTCACCCCTCCACTTT.